This TCR beta chain was obtained from a study of blood T cells in healthy people across ages. Study-level findings and limits: Unsorted PBMCs ruled out conclusive naive versus antigen-experienced comparison. TCR beta diversity per million T cells fell roughly linearly with age. Donors of long life had a larger count of naive CD4+ cells and greater diversity than aged donors.

Germline CDR1 SGDLS, CDR2 YYNGEE. The CDR3 length is 15 residues. The V gene lost 2 bases and the J gene lost 2 bases, with 12 bases spanning the gap. Combining a sample-barcoded 5' primer with a J-beta primer mix, a second PCR ran for roughly 6 to 11 cycles. The template-switch adaptor was a 5' adaptor with 12 random nucleotides. It tagged each cDNA molecule. Using its own MiXCR run on the 5' RACE reads, TCRdb lists one record per CDR3 protein. The profile shows over 1,500,000 distinct CDR3 sequences, around 50% of them singletons. This clonotype was observed a handful of times. Its specificity is not known.

The chain links TRBV9 to TRBJ2-3; either TRBD1 or TRBD2 may fit D (7 bases each). Specimen: blood. The receptor was isolated from a woman in her forties in good health. Written as DNA, the CDR3 is TGTGCCAGCAGCGTCTCAGGGGGGGTCACAGATACGCAGTATTTT. This translates into CASSVSGGVTDTQYF.